This T cell receptor (beta chain) appears in the sequencing data of a study of T-cell reconstitution after alpha-beta-depleted transplantation in children. Study-level findings and limits: Several hundred expanded graft clones reportedly supplied alpha-beta T cells about two months after transplant. Newly generated T cells supplied most T-cell counts and diversity one year post-transplant. Surviving recipient T cells and intrathymic progenitors accounted for some patients' high TCRbeta diversity at day 60.

This clonotype has ten or more counts. Its antigen is currently unknown. The CDR3 is 16 residues long. V gave up 2 bases and J gave up 2 bases, with 12 bases separating them. Unique molecular identifiers were used in preparing the TCRbeta library. One entry per CDR3 protein results from TCRdb running MiXCR on the PCR reads. This sample has approximately 800,000 distinct CDR3 sequences; 16% occur once, and the top ten carry approximately 4.5%. This material consisted of PBMCs, mostly from graft donor cells, taken 360 days after TCRalphabeta/CD19-depleted stem cell transplant. This chain uses TRBV12-3 or TRBV12-4 with TRBJ1-4; D is ambiguous. The source of this sequence is a male patient younger than 18 who had a stem cell transplant for acute lymphoblastic leukemia, so the T cells may come from the graft donor. CDR3 residues: CASSLPSGSTNEKLFF. For the CDR3, the DNA is TGTGCCAGCAGTTTACCCTCGGGTTCTACTAATGAAAAACTGTTTTTT.